A single sample gave rise to the 7 T cell receptor beta chains below, sequenced in a study of CD8+ T cells in alopecia areata (dated by TCRdb to the late 2010s). According to the study, the label for this sample's time point signals: 24 weeks on oral tofacitinib. The treatment or condition label of this sample denotes: oral pan-JAK inhibitor, 5-10 mg twice daily. Libraries were built with the immunoSEQ multiplex PCR assay. To provide template for TCR sequencing, every sample had RNA extracted and reverse transcribed into cDNA. Not all clones reach the TCRdb copy of this immuneACCESS table, which keeps in-frame sequences only. Checked studies attribute under half of the gap to unresolved V genes and leave the rest unexplained. The table for this sample lists 250,000 to 300,000 clones; 58% of them were counted only once. Clones ranked in the top ten supply approximately 2% of the sample. The sample consisted of CD4+ T cells sorted from blood, taken at week 24, from a patient treated with tofacitinib. All receptors derive from a human donor with alopecia areata.

The chain couples TRBV6-1 to TRBJ2-7, with a tentative D call TRBD2 (6 bases). V lost 4 bases to trimming and J lost 1 base, with 14 bases between them. The CDR3 extends over 15 amino acids. From germline, CDR1 is MNHNS and CDR2 SASEGT. CDR3 in DNA: TGTGCCAGCAGTGCAGGAGGGGCGCCTTCCTACGAGCAGTACTTC. Translated, it gives CASSAGGAPSYEQYF.

The V gene is TRBV2, the J gene TRBJ2-7; D tentatively fits TRBD1 or TRBD2 (6 bases each). The germline gives CDR1 SNHLY, CDR2 FYNNEI. Trimming removed 2 bases at V and 5 bases at J, with 16 bases between. The length of the CDR3 is 15 residues. CDR3 sequence reads: CASSELAGEVHEQYF. CDR3 bases: TGTGCCAGCAGTGAACTGGCAGGGGAGGTACACGAGCAGTACTTC.

The V gene is TRBV6-6, the J gene TRBJ2-5; 9 positions match TRBD2. The ends lost 5 bases at V and 0 bases at J; junction bases unmatched: 7. The CDR3 contains 16 residues. The germline V gene has CDR1 MNHNY and CDR2 SVGAGI (reference sequence). This CDR3 reads CASSSSGGRYQETQYF. In nucleotides, the CDR3 is TGTGCCAGCAGTAGCAGCGGGGGGCGGTACCAAGAGACCCAGTACTTC.

The V call is TRBV30, the J call TRBJ2-7; no clear D. The CDR3 contains 11 residues. Germline CDR1 reads GTSNPN; CDR2 reads SVGIG (reference sequence). The CDR3 spells CVGVGPHEQYF. CDR3 nucleotides: TGTGTTGGGGTAGGACCCCACGAGCAGTACTTC.

This clone has more than one count but fewer than ten. The chain links TRBV19 to TRBJ2-1, with 9 bases that match TRBD2. The germline V gene encodes CDR1 LNHDA and CDR2 SQIVND (reference sequence). Losses at the gene ends were 3 bases for V and 0 bases for J; bases not matched to a gene: 3. The CDR3 extends over 16 amino acids. The CDR3 DNA reads as TGTGCCAGTAGTATCAGCGGGGGGTTCTCCTACAATGAGCAGTTCTTC. Its translation is CASSISGGFSYNEQFF.

V gene TRBV25-1 combines with J gene TRBJ2-1; D may be TRBD1 or TRBD2 (5 bases each). Germline CDR1 is MGHDK and CDR2 is SYGVNS. Deletions cut 0 bases from V and 0 bases from J, with 6 bases between. The CDR3 loop spans 15 amino acids. CDR3 loop: CASSEYGASYNEQFF. In DNA form, the CDR3 reads TGTGCCAGCAGTGAATACGGGGCCTCCTACAATGAGCAGTTCTTC.

This clone was detected only a few times. The chain recombines TRBV29-1 with TRBJ2-1; 8 nucleotides line up with TRBD2. The CDR3 loop spans 15 amino acids. Per germline, CDR1 SQVTM and CDR2 ANQGSEA. V dropped 7 bases and J dropped 6; count of bases not matched to a gene: 14. The chain's CDR3 is CSERPAGVTVNEQFF. CDR3 DNA: TGCAGCGAACGGCCAGCGGGGGTTACCGTCAATGAGCAGTTCTTC.